What follows are 24 T cell receptor beta chains derived from one specimen sequenced in a study of cytomegalovirus exposure and HLA in healthy donors. The PCR had 60 Vbeta and 13 Jbeta primers. The method was immunoSEQ multiplex PCR; TCRdb's version includes in-frame clones alone and lacks a portion of them. Counted here are some 150,000 clones, over 75% occurring once; the ten biggest clones make up about 5%. What was sequenced was PBMCs. These TCRs come from a man aged 25-45 years in good health and CMV-seropositive.

J is TRBJ1-2 and V is TRBV29-1; the D is unclear. The CDR3 runs to 11 residues. Deletions cut 7 bases from V and 4 bases from J, with 10 bases between. The germline V gene encodes CDR1 SQVTM and CDR2 ANQGSEA. The CDR3 loop is CSAPAGYGYTF. Written as DNA, the CDR3 is TGCAGCGCGCCCGCAGGCTATGGCTACACCTTC. The whole variable domain, filled in from reference TRBV29-1 and TRBJ1-2, reads SAVISQKPSRDICQRGTSLTIQCQVDSQVTMMFWYRQQPGQSLTLIATANQGSEATYESGFVIDKFPISRPNLTFSTLTVSNMSPEDSSIYLCSAPAGYGYTFGSGTRLTVV.

The chain couples TRBV5-8 to TRBJ1-1, with a possible D match to TRBD1 (5 bases). V shed 3 bases and J shed 2 bases, with 11 bases lying between them. This CDR3 contains 14 residues. Per the germline V gene, CDR1 is SGHTS and CDR2 is YDEGEE. CDR3 DNA: TGTGCCAGCAGCTGGGACTGGACTAACACTGAAGCTTTCTTT. Protein product: CASSWDWTNTEAFF.

This clone was counted only a few times. The junction departs from the called germline gene at one end, perhaps through a read error. The chain links TRBV7-9 to TRBJ2-3; D gene unclear. Germline lookup yields CDR1 SEHNR and CDR2 FQNEAQ (reference sequence). The CDR3 length is 10 residues. CDR3 protein: CSSSFNTQYF. In nucleotides, the CDR3 is TGTTCCAGCAGCTTTAATACGCAGTATTTT.

The chain links TRBV5-6 to TRBJ2-7; D is perhaps TRBD1 (6 bases). The germline V and J ends were trimmed by 4 bases and 11 bases, with 13 bases remaining between them. The germline V gene encodes CDR1 SGHDT and CDR2 YYEEEE. The CDR3 covers 11 residues. In nucleotides, the CDR3 is TGTGCCAGCAGCACCACAGGGAAGGAGTACTTC. It codes for CASSTTGKEYF. Based on the CDR3 plus reference TRBV5-6 and TRBJ2-7, the full variable domain is DAGVTQSPTHLIKTRGQQVTLRCSPKSGHDTVSWYQQALGQGPQFIFQYYEEEERQRGNFPDRFSGHQFPNYSSELNVNALLLGDSALYLCASSTTGKEYFGPGTRLTVT.

This clone was seen a single time. This chain uses TRBV5-1 with TRBJ1-4; a weak D match, TRBD1 (6 bases). The V gene lost 4 bases and the J gene lost 4 bases, with 17 bases spanning the gap. Looked up from germline, CDR1 is SGHRS and CDR2 is YFSETQ. The CDR3 loop spans 16 amino acids. The CDR3 here is CASSPSPGQDNEKLFF. The CDR3 DNA sequence: TGCGCCAGCAGCCCCTCTCCGGGACAAGATAATGAAAAACTGTTTTTT.

In this sample, this clone turned up a few times. This chain links TRBV18 with TRBJ1-2; 8 positions match TRBD1. From germline, CDR1 is KGHSH and CDR2 LQKENI. This CDR3 contains 16 residues. J lost 4 bases, V lost 0 bases, and 7 bases had no gene match. The CDR3 DNA reads as TGTGCCAGCTCACCACCCCTCGGGCAGGGGGCCTATGGCTACACCTTC. Its translation is CASSPPLGQGAYGYTF. Based on the CDR3 plus reference TRBV18 and TRBJ1-2, the full variable domain is NAGVMQNPRHLVRRRGQEARLRCSPMKGHSHVYWYRQLPEEGLKFMVYLQKENIIDESGMPKERFSAEFPKEGPSILRIQQVVRGDSAAYFCASSPPLGQGAYGYTFGSGTRLTVV.

In this sample, this clone turned up once. The chain recombines TRBV19 with TRBJ2-5; 15 bases align to TRBD2. With the DNA end fitting TRBJ2-7 better, the J assignment may be wrong. The CDR3 is 16 amino acids. Germline CDR1 and CDR2: LNHDA and SQIVND (reference sequence). The CDR3 spells CASRSGTSGRPGEQYF. CDR3 nucleotide sequence: TGTGCCAGTAGATCGGGGACTAGCGGGAGGCCGGGCGAGCAGTACTTC.

The chain uses TRBV4-3 and TRBJ1-1; 7 nucleotides line up with TRBD1. J lost 1 base, V lost 0 bases, and 14 bases had no gene match. CDR3 length: 19 residues. The germline gives CDR1 LGHNA, CDR2 YSLEER. The CDR3, as DNA: TGCGCCAGCAGCCAAGAAACTACTCTCCGGACAGGCCGGAACACTGAAGCTTTCTTT. This gives the protein CASSQETTLRTGRNTEAFF.

The chain uses TRBV6-5 and TRBJ1-5; D might be TRBD1 (6 bases). Germline V gene sequence: CDR1 MNHEY, CDR2 SVGAGI. Trimming took 5 bases from V and 7 from J, leaving 9 bases between them. CDR3 size: 12 residues. This CDR3 is CASSQGRQPQHF. The CDR3 nucleotides are TGTGCCAGCAGTCAGGGGCGACAGCCCCAGCATTTT.

This clone was seen more than once but under ten times. The chain employs TRBV28 and TRBJ2-6; TRBD2 might be the D (5 bases). Deletions cut 8 bases from V and 3 bases from J, with 20 bases between. The CDR3 runs to 17 residues. Germline-derived CDR1 and CDR2 are MDHEN and SYDVKM. The CDR3 region is CASRISPGLVGANVLTF. The CDR3 nucleotides are TGTGCCAGCCGAATCTCTCCGGGGTTAGTTGGGGCCAACGTCCTGACTTTC.

The chain joins TRBV7-9 to TRBJ2-1; D gene ambiguous. V lost 4 bases and J lost 8, with 9 bases in between. The CDR3 extends over 12 amino acids. The V gene's germline CDR1 is SEHNR and CDR2 FQNEAQ (reference sequence). CDR3 bases: TGTGCCAGCAGCTCCCCGTCCCATGAGCAGTTCTTC. Translated, it gives CASSSPSHEQFF.

This chain uses TRBV7-9 with TRBJ2-1, with TRBD2 as a possible D gene (5 bases). From germline, CDR1 is SEHNR and CDR2 FQNEAQ (reference sequence). The length of the CDR3 is 12 residues. V gave up 8 bases and J gave up 6 bases, with 11 bases separating them. The CDR3 loop reads CASAGRSNEQFF. The CDR3 DNA reads as TGTGCCAGCGCGGGCAGATCCAATGAGCAGTTCTTC.

For this clone: The sample carries other DNA sequences with the same CDR3. The genes are TRBV5-4 and TRBJ2-3; D gene uncertain. CDR3 length: 15 residues. Trimming took off 0 bases at V and 3 bases at J, with 11 bases between the two ends. Germline V gene sequence: CDR1 SGHNT, CDR2 YYREEE (reference sequence). The CDR3 loop reads CASSLETSRTDTQYF. CDR3 sequence (DNA): TGTGCCAGCAGCTTGGAAACCTCCAGGACAGATACGCAGTATTTT.

The V call is TRBV11-2, the J call TRBJ2-7; 14 nucleotides match TRBD2. The germline V gene encodes CDR1 SGHAT and CDR2 FQNNGV. This CDR3 comprises 14 residues. V lost 7 bases, J lost 3 bases, and 2 bases stayed unmatched. The CDR3 nucleotides read TGTGCCAGCACCGGGACTAGCGGGAGCTACGAGCAGTACTTC. It codes for CASTGTSGSYEQYF.

The chain recombines TRBV5-5 with TRBJ1-1; weak D call: TRBD1 (6 bases). Trimming took off 1 base at V and 11 bases at J, with 24 bases between the two ends. The germline V gene has CDR1 SGHKS and CDR2 YYEKEE (reference sequence). There are 16 residues in the CDR3. The CDR3 sequence is CASSLYSGTPPRGAFF. The CDR3 DNA sequence: TGTGCCAGCAGCTTGTATTCCGGGACACCCCCTCGAGGGGCTTTCTTT.

V and J are TRBV6-1 and TRBJ2-7; 11 bases are shared with TRBD2. Germline V lookup: CDR1 MNHNS, CDR2 SASEGT. J gave up 9 bases and V 7 bases, and 11 bases lay outside the gene matches. The CDR3 consists of 14 residues. CDR3 region: CASNSVAGGHRQYF. Here the CDR3 DNA reads TGTGCCAGCAACAGCGTAGCGGGAGGGCACCGGCAGTACTTC.

The chain carries TRBV28 and TRBJ2-5; 9 positions agree with TRBD1. This CDR3 is built from 13 residues. Per germline, CDR1 MDHEN and CDR2 SYDVKM. With V trimmed by 2 bases and J by 5 bases, 0 bases remained unmatched. The CDR3 spells CASSLGQGETQYF. The CDR3 bases are TGTGCCAGCAGTTTAGGACAGGGGGAGACCCAGTACTTC.

This chain links TRBV5-1 with TRBJ1-2; D remains ambiguous. Per the germline V gene, CDR1 is SGHRS and CDR2 is YFSETQ. With 4 bases removed from V and 8 bases from J, the gap between germline ends came to 9 bases. There are 11 residues in the CDR3. The CDR3 DNA is TGCGCCAGCAGCGCGGAGGAGGGCTACACCTTC. It specifies CASSAEEGYTF.

The chain carries TRBV5-5 and TRBJ1-2; a possible D gene is TRBD1 (5 bases). The CDR3 runs to 16 residues. Trimming removed 0 bases at V and 3 bases at J, with 15 bases between. Germline V gene lookup returns CDR1 SGHKS and CDR2 YYEKEE (reference sequence). CDR3 region: CASSLEASQGDYGYTF. CDR3 nucleotides: TGTGCCAGCAGCTTGGAGGCCTCCCAAGGGGACTATGGCTACACCTTC.

The table lists this clone with a count of one. The chain carries TRBV2 and TRBJ2-1, with 10 bases identical to TRBD2. This CDR3 has 15 amino acids. CDR1 and CDR2 from the germline V gene are SNHLY and FYNNEI. V gave up 2 bases and J gave up 7 bases; unmatched junction bases: 5. The CDR3 sequence: CASSEWLAGENEQFF. The CDR3 region has the DNA TGTGCCAGCAGTGAATGGCTAGCGGGAGAGAATGAGCAGTTCTTC. Supplemented by reference TRBV2 and TRBJ2-1, the full variable domain reads EPEVTQTPSHQVTQMGQEVILRCVPISNHLYFYWYRQILGQKVEFLVSFYNNEISEKSEIFDDQFSVERPDGSNFTLKIRSTKLEDSAMYFCASSEWLAGENEQFFGPGTRLTVL.

The rearrangement joins TRBV10-2 to TRBJ2-7; TRBD2 matches 7 bases. This CDR3 region has 16 residues. Looked up from germline, CDR1 is WSHSY and CDR2 is SAAADI. J lost 0 bases, V lost 8 bases, and 13 bases had no gene match. The CDR3 reads CASAQSGTMTSYEQYF. The DNA for the CDR3 is TGCGCCAGCGCTCAAAGCGGGACCATGACCTCCTACGAGCAGTACTTC.

The rearrangement joins TRBV6-4 to TRBJ2-7; D gene ambiguous. The CDR3 runs to 16 residues. The germline V and J ends were trimmed by 4 bases and 1 base, with 17 bases remaining between them. Germline V gives CDR1 MRHNA, CDR2 SNTAGT. The DNA for the CDR3 is TGTGCCAGCAGTGCTCTTAACAGTGGGTGTTCCTACGAGCAGTACTTC. This gives the protein CASSALNSGCSYEQYF.

The CDR3 region is CASRPMTPGENTEAFF. Here the CDR3 DNA reads TGTGCCAGCAGACCTATGACCCCAGGGGAGAACACTGAAGCTTTCTTT. This chain joins TRBV11-2 and TRBJ1-1, with TRBD1 as a possible D gene (6 bases). Germline assignment: CDR1 SGHAT and CDR2 FQNNGV. V gave up 6 bases and J gave up 1 base, with 18 bases separating them. This CDR3 has 16 amino acids. The full variable domain, with the rest looked up from reference TRBV11-2 and TRBJ1-1, is EAGVAQSPRYKIIEKRQSVAFWCNPISGHATLYWYQQILGQGPKLLIQFQNNGVVDDSQLPKDRFSAERLKGVDSTLKIQPAKLEDSAVYLCASRPMTPGENTEAFFGQGTRLTVV.

This rearrangement joins TRBV5-1 to TRBJ1-1; D is undetermined. Germline CDR1 reads SGHRS; CDR2 reads YFSETQ. The CDR3 is made up of 12 amino acids. V was clipped by 4 bases and J by 6 bases, with 10 bases between them. CDR3: CASSLPSAEAFF. DNA of the CDR3: TGCGCCAGCAGCCTCCCAAGCGCTGAAGCTTTCTTT.